Shown below are 28 T cell receptor beta chains from a single sample sequenced in a study of CD8 T cells in Susac syndrome. RNA in amounts of roughly 0.45 to 1 ug was reverse transcribed with random hexamers. MiXCR, applied by TCRdb to the immunoSEQ multiplex PCR reads, yields one record per CDR3 protein. The data hold about 140,000 distinct CDR3 sequences, with just under 95% observed a single time. The sequencing sample was made of CD8+ T cells from PBMCs. These receptors came from a human donor with Susac syndrome.

This clonotype was seen just once. This chain uses TRBV5-4 with TRBJ2-1; 10 positions match TRBD2. The CDR3 extends over 17 amino acids. The germline V gene encodes CDR1 SGHNT and CDR2 YYREEE (reference sequence). V lost 0 bases and J lost 5; bases outside the gene matches: 8. In DNA, the CDR3 is TGTGCCAGCAGCTTGGAGGGAAGGACTAGCGGCAACAATGAGCAGTTCTTC. Translating gives CASSLEGRTSGNNEQFF.

The chain has TRBV7-9 and TRBJ2-3, with 12 bases fitting TRBD2. CDR3 size: 15 residues. CDR1 is SEHNR, CDR2 FQNEAQ, per germline (reference sequence). The trim removed 7 bases at V and 2 bases at J, leaving 4 bases unmatched. The CDR3 reads CASTRTSGNTDTQYF. The DNA of the CDR3 is TGTGCCAGCACACGGACTAGCGGGAACACAGATACGCAGTATTTT.

The V call is TRBV13, the J call TRBJ2-7; 7 bases match TRBD1. Germline trimming cut 5 bases from V and 3 bases from J; bases unmatched to any gene: 7. This CDR3 contains 14 residues. Germline V gene data show CDR1 as PRHDT and CDR2 as FYEKMQ (reference sequence). DNA of the CDR3: TGTGCCAGCAGCACCAGACAGGGTGGCTACGAGCAGTACTTC. This codes for CASSTRQGGYEQYF. Drawing the rest from reference TRBV13 and TRBJ2-7, the complete variable domain is AAGVIQSPRHLIKEKRETATLKCYPIPRHDTVYWYQQGPGQDPQFLISFYEKMQSDKGSIPDRFSAQQFSDYHSELNMSSLELGDSALYFCASSTRQGGYEQYFGPGTRLTVT.

In DNA form, the CDR3 reads TGTGCCAGCAGCCAAGATGGGGCGGTTGAGCAGTACTTC. Translating it yields CASSQDGAVEQYF. The rearrangement links TRBV14 to TRBJ2-7, with D possibly matching TRBD1 (5 bases). The CDR3 runs 13 residues. The germline V and J ends were trimmed by 0 bases and 7 bases, with 10 bases remaining between them. In germline, CDR1 is SGHDN, CDR2 FVKESK.

The chain combines TRBV20-1 with TRBJ1-5; no firm D call. V lost 4 bases, J lost 6 bases, and 13 bases lay in between. Germline CDR1 and CDR2: DFQATT and SNEGSKA (reference sequence). This CDR3 is 13 amino acids long. The CDR3 loop reads CSATDSVVQPQHF. The CDR3 nucleotides are TGCAGTGCTACTGACTCTGTGGTTCAGCCCCAGCATTTT.

The V gene is TRBV12-3 or TRBV12-4, the J gene TRBJ2-3; tentative D call: TRBD2 (5 bases). CDR3 length: 18 amino acids. V lost 2 bases, J lost 2 bases, and 20 bases lay in between. CDR3 DNA: TGTGCCAGCAGTTTACCTTTTTCGGCGGGTTCCGTCACAGATACGCAGTATTTT. It is translated as CASSLPFSAGSVTDTQYF.

This chain uses TRBV27 with TRBJ2-1; 13 bases are shared with TRBD2. The germline V gene encodes CDR1 MNHEY and CDR2 SMNVEV (reference sequence). The CDR3 extends over 15 amino acids. V trimming: 3 bases; J trimming: 10 bases; junction bases outside the gene matches: 6. CDR3 in DNA: TGTGCCAGCAGTTTTCGACTAGCGGGAGGATGGGAGCAGTTCTTC. Translated, it gives CASSFRLAGGWEQFF.

V is TRBV15 and J is TRBJ2-3; D call uncertain. Germline CDR1 and CDR2: LNHNV and YYDKDF (reference sequence). The CDR3 loop spans 15 amino acids. Deletions cut 0 bases from V and 2 bases from J, with 9 bases between. The CDR3 protein is CATSRDVGNTDTQYF. CDR3 sequence (DNA): TGTGCCACCAGCAGAGATGTCGGAAACACAGATACGCAGTATTTT.

The V gene is TRBV7-2, the J gene TRBJ2-7; 11 nucleotides align to TRBD2. Trimming removed 3 bases from V and 7 bases from J; junction bases left unmatched: 8. CDR1 and CDR2 (germline): SGHTA, FQGNSA. CDR3 length equals 15 residues. CDR3 coding DNA: TGTGCCAGCAGCTTTCTACTAGCGGGAGAGGTTGAGCAGTACTTC. This gives the protein CASSFLLAGEVEQYF. Using reference TRBV7-2 and TRBJ2-7 for the parts outside the CDR3, the full variable domain is GAGVSQSPSNKVTEKGKDVELRCDPISGHTALYWYRQSLGQGLEFLIYFQGNSAPDKSGLPSDRFSAERTGGSVSTLTIQRTQQEDSAVYLCASSFLLAGEVEQYFGPGTRLTVT.

V usage is TRBV27 and J usage is TRBJ2-3; no definite D call. In germline, CDR1 is MNHEY, CDR2 SMNVEV (reference sequence). V shed 5 bases and J shed 5 bases, with 11 bases lying between them. The CDR3 consists of 13 residues. The CDR3 is CASSPITGDTQYF. The CDR3 nucleotides are TGTGCCAGCAGTCCCATCACCGGAGATACGCAGTATTTT.

The chain combines TRBV28 with TRBJ2-1, with 10 bases fitting TRBD2. CDR1 MDHEN and CDR2 SYDVKM come from the germline V gene. J gave up 7 bases and V 3 bases, and 12 bases lay outside the gene matches. This CDR3 contains 17 residues. The CDR3 nucleotides read TGTGCCAGCAGTTTCATCAAAATAGCGGGAGGCGGAAATGAGCAGTTCTTC. Protein product: CASSFIKIAGGGNEQFF.

The J gene is TRBJ2-1, the V gene TRBV7-3, with 11 bases that match TRBD2. The CDR3 sequence is 17 residues long. Germline V gene sequence: CDR1 SGHTA, CDR2 FQGTGA. V trimming: 5 bases; J trimming: 8 bases; junction bases outside the gene matches: 14. The CDR3 sequence: CASSAGTSGRSRDEQFF. The DNA of the CDR3 is TGTGCCAGCAGCGCAGGGACTAGCGGACGTTCCAGGGATGAGCAGTTCTTC. Looking up the rest from reference TRBV7-3 and TRBJ2-1 gives the full variable domain: GAGVSQTPSNKVTEKGKYVELRCDPISGHTALYWYRQSLGQGPEFLIYFQGTGAADDSGLPNDRFFAVRPEGSVSTLKIQRTERGDSAVYLCASSAGTSGRSRDEQFFGPGTRLTVL.

The V gene is TRBV4-2, the J gene TRBJ2-4; maybe TRBD2 (5 bases). The germline V gene encodes CDR1 LGHNA and CDR2 YNFKEQ. The V end was cut by 1 base, the J end by 6 bases, with 10 bases between. This CDR3 has 14 amino acids. The CDR3 reads CASSQGEHPNIQYF. The CDR3 bases are TGTGCCAGCAGCCAAGGGGAGCATCCAAACATTCAGTACTTC.

The rearrangement links TRBV6-2 or TRBV6-3 to TRBJ2-7, with 11 bases matching TRBD2. The J segment lost 0 bases and the V segment lost 1 base, leaving 5 bases of the junction unmatched. Germline V gene sequence: CDR1 MNHEY, CDR2 SVGEGT. The CDR3 runs 17 residues. For the CDR3, the DNA is TGTGCCAGCAGTTACTGGACTAGCGGGTTTGACTCCTACGAGCAGTACTTC. Amino acid sequence: CASSYWTSGFDSYEQYF.

This clonotype was seen only once. This chain connects TRBV7-6 to TRBJ2-1; weak D call: TRBD2 (6 bases). This CDR3 comprises 17 residues. V was pared by 3 bases and J by 0 bases, with 15 bases between. CDR1 is SGHVS, CDR2 FNYEAQ, per germline. The CDR3 sequence is CASSFASLTSSYNEQFF. The CDR3, as DNA: TGTGCCAGCAGCTTTGCCAGCCTGACTAGCTCCTACAATGAGCAGTTCTTC.

The chain is built from TRBV5-4 and TRBJ2-7; TRBD2 matches 12 bases. Per the germline V gene, CDR1 is SGHNT and CDR2 is YYREEE (reference sequence). The CDR3 has 15 residues. V gave up 3 bases and J gave up 2 bases; unmatched junction bases: 3. The CDR3 nucleotides read TGTGCCAGCAGCTCGGGGACTAGCGGGCCCTACGAGCAGTACTTC. Protein sequence: CASSSGTSGPYEQYF. The variable domain in full, completed from reference TRBV5-4 and TRBJ2-7, reads ETGVTQSPTHLIKTRGQQVTLRCSSQSGHNTVSWYQQALGQGPQFIFQYYREEENGRGNFPPRFSGLQFPNYSSELNVNALELDDSALYLCASSSGTSGPYEQYFGPGTRLTVT.

The J gene is TRBJ2-7, the V gene TRBV7-9, with D possibly being TRBD2 (7 bases). CDR3 size: 13 residues. Germline lookup yields CDR1 SEHNR and CDR2 FQNEAQ (reference sequence). The V gene lost 11 bases and the J gene lost 3 bases, with 17 bases spanning the gap. CDR3 sequence (DNA): TGTGCCGCCGAGGGGGGGTCGATCTACGAGCAGTACTTC. It specifies CAAEGGSIYEQYF. The full variable domain, completed using reference TRBV7-9 and TRBJ2-7, is DTGVSQNPRHKITKRGQNVTFRCDPISEHNRLYWYRQTLGQGPEFLTYFQNEAQLEKSRLLSDRFSAERPKGSFSTLEIQRTEQGDSAMYLCAAEGGSIYEQYFGPGTRLTVT.

This clonotype has a single count. The chain combines TRBV2 with TRBJ1-1, with D unclear. This CDR3 contains 11 residues. Germline V gives CDR1 SNHLY, CDR2 FYNNEI. Trimming cost V 9 bases and J 1 base, with 6 bases left between them. Written as DNA, the CDR3 is TGTGCCAGTCAGAAGAACACTGAAGCTTTCTTT. This translates into CASQKNTEAFF.

The V gene is TRBV27, the J gene TRBJ1-1; D gene ambiguous. The CDR3 runs 12 residues. V shed 8 bases and J shed 0 bases, with 7 bases lying between them. Germline-derived CDR1 and CDR2 are MNHEY and SMNVEV (reference sequence). In DNA, the CDR3 is TGTGCCAGCTTTGGGTTGAACACTGAAGCTTTCTTT. Translating it yields CASFGLNTEAFF.

The CDR3 loop reads CSAQDRGRDTDTQYF. CDR3 nucleotides: TGCAGTGCTCAAGACAGGGGCCGCGACACAGATACGCAGTATTTT. The gene calls are TRBV20-1 and TRBJ2-3; 8 nucleotides align to TRBD1. CDR1 and CDR2 from the germline V gene are DFQATT and SNEGSKA (reference sequence). The J segment lost 2 bases and the V segment lost 5 bases, leaving 9 bases of the junction unmatched. CDR3 length equals 15 residues.

The rearrangement uses TRBV18 and TRBJ2-7, with D perhaps assigned TRBD1 or TRBD2 (5 bases each). The CDR3 consists of 15 residues. Per germline, CDR1 KGHSH and CDR2 LQKENI. Trimming left V 2 bases short and J 5 bases short, with 16 bases between. The CDR3: CASSPSAGSSNEQYF. The CDR3 region has the DNA TGTGCCAGCTCACCATCGGCAGGGAGTTCTAACGAGCAGTACTTC.

The rearrangement links TRBV5-4 to TRBJ2-7; either TRBD1 or TRBD2 may fit D (6 bases each). Germline V gives CDR1 SGHNT, CDR2 YYREEE (reference sequence). V gave up 3 bases and J gave up 6 bases, with 13 bases separating them. CDR3 length: 13 amino acids. The CDR3 DNA reads TGTGCCAGCAGCTCGTCATCGGGGGCCGAGCAGTACTTC. Translation: CASSSSSGAEQYF.

Concerning this clonotype itself: The limits of the CDR3 on the DNA are not certain, so only TCRdb's listed CDR3 is given. V usage is TRBV12-3 or TRBV12-4 and J usage is TRBJ2-1; TRBD1 is the table's D call, not checked against the DNA. Termini included, the CDR3 measures 11 amino acids. The CDR3 spells CASSWGQGAFF.

The rearrangement uses TRBV5-6 and TRBJ2-7; no reliable D call. Trimming left V 3 bases short and J 0 bases short, with 7 bases between. Looked up from germline, CDR1 is SGHDT and CDR2 is YYEEEE. The CDR3 contains 13 residues. In nucleotides, the CDR3 is TGTGCCAGCAGCTCGGAGAGCTCCTACGAGCAGTACTTC. Its protein is CASSSESSYEQYF.

In its sample, this clonotype was seen once. This chain connects TRBV4-1 to TRBJ2-7; no definite D call. Germline CDR1 and CDR2: MGHRA and YSYEKL. The ends were cut back, 0 bases at V and 7 bases at J, with 13 bases in the middle. The CDR3 extends over 14 amino acids. The CDR3 DNA reads TGCGCCAGCAGCCAAGAAATGACTGCCAAGGAGCAGTACTTC. It encodes CASSQEMTAKEQYF.

The V call is TRBV5-1, the J call TRBJ2-3; D possibly corresponds to TRBD2 (6 bases). CDR3 length equals 17 residues. CDR1 SGHRS and CDR2 YFSETQ come from the germline V gene. The V end lost 0 bases, the J end lost 3 bases, and 17 bases lay between the germline ends. The CDR3 DNA reads TGCGCCAGCAGCTTGGAAGGAGGGCCCGGAGAAACAGATACGCAGTATTTT. Translation gives CASSLEGGPGETDTQYF.

Notes on this clonotype: A junction end diverges from the germline sequence, so it may reflect a read error. J is TRBJ1-6 and V is TRBV20-1, with no clear D. Germline loops: CDR1 DFQATT, CDR2 SNEGSKA (reference sequence). The CDR3 covers 13 residues. The CDR3, as DNA: TGCAGTGCCAGAGACGGGGATGGCTCACCCCTCCACTTT. This encodes CSARDGDGSPLHF.

This chain joins TRBV20-1 and TRBJ2-1; the D is unclear. V was cut by 3 bases and J by 3 bases, with 9 bases left in between. Germline V gene sequence: CDR1 DFQATT, CDR2 SNEGSKA (reference sequence). There are 13 residues in the CDR3. The CDR3 DNA reads as TGCAGTGCTAGCACGGGCCTCTACAATGAGCAGTTCTTC. Its protein is CSASTGLYNEQFF.